This T cell receptor beta chain stems from a study of molecular identifiers for immune sequencing clone quantification. Whole-study results and caveats: Clones above 20 RNA copies contained over 98% of effector molecules and under 1% of naive molecules.

Ten or more counts support this clonotype. Its antigen is undetermined. The CDR3 loop spans 14 amino acids. The germline V gene encodes CDR1 SEHNR and CDR2 FQNEAQ (reference sequence). Trimming took off 2 bases at V and 3 bases at J, with 10 bases between the two ends. TCRdb itself ran the PCR reads through MiXCR, one entry per CDR3 protein. The sample carries around 480,000 distinct CDR3 sequences, roughly 25% recorded once. The specimen was naive CD8+ T cells from blood, with Jurkat cell RNA spiked in. Subset denoted: FACS-sorted CD8+CD4-CCR7+CD45RA+ naive T cells. The clonotype comes from a human donor in good health. Some libraries in this study had Jurkat cell RNA spiked in. The chain combines TRBV7-9 with TRBJ1-1; D ambiguous. The CDR3 region is CASSLFGSDTEAFF. Here the CDR3 DNA reads TGTGCCAGCAGCTTATTTGGGTCGGACACTGAAGCTTTCTTT.